The 24 T cell receptor beta chains below all came from one sample that was sequenced in a study of T cells in Graves' hyperthyroidism and ophthalmopathy. There were TCR beta CDR3 regions amplified from RNA transcripts. The HTBI set primed first-round TCR CDR3 RT-PCR. Via MiXCR, TCRdb re-called the multiplex PCR reads, giving one row per CDR3 protein. The data hold hundreds of thousands of distinct CDR3 sequences, with about 38% observed a single time. Sequenced material: blood. The receptors come from a man between 18 and 29 years old with Graves' hyperthyroidism.

The rearrangement links TRBV10-3 to TRBJ2-7; TRBD1 agrees at 11 bases. The CDR3 sequence is 15 residues long. V was clipped by 4 bases and J by 6 bases; unmatched bases: 8. CDR1 is ENHRY, CDR2 SYGVKD, per germline. CDR3 DNA sequence: TGTGCCATCAGTGGAGGACAGGGGGCGGGTCTCGAGCAGTACTTC. It encodes CAISGGQGAGLEQYF.

The chain combines TRBV20-1 with TRBJ1-4; a weak D match, TRBD1 (5 bases). The CDR3 sequence is 19 residues long. Germline CDR1 DFQATT, CDR2 SNEGSKA (reference sequence). Trimming took 4 bases from V and 4 from J, leaving 28 bases between them. The CDR3 nucleotides are TGCAGTGCTAAGACCGCAGGGACGGGGAAGGGTGGCGGTAATGAAAAACTGTTTTTT. This encodes CSAKTAGTGKGGGNEKLFF.

J is TRBJ1-1 and V is TRBV6-6; TRBD1 might be the D (5 bases). Trimming took off 7 bases at V and 2 bases at J, with 20 bases between the two ends. The CDR3 contains 16 residues. The germline gives CDR1 MNHNY, CDR2 SVGAGI (reference sequence). The CDR3 nucleotides read TGTGCCAGCACGACTTACGACAGTTACTTCAACACTGAAGCTTTCTTT. As protein: CASTTYDSYFNTEAFF.

Ten or more counts support this clonotype. The V and J genes are TRBV29-1 and TRBJ2-2; D possibly corresponds to TRBD1 (6 bases). The CDR3 has 13 amino acids. Looked up from germline, CDR1 is SQVTM and CDR2 is ANQGSEA. Deletions cut 7 bases from V and 7 bases from J, with 16 bases between. The CDR3 sequence is CSAVTQGHGELFF. For the CDR3, the DNA is TGCAGCGCGGTTACACAGGGTCACGGGGAGCTGTTTTTT.

This clonotype was seen ten or more times. The CDR3 spells CASSQVHGRDSPLHF. The DNA for the CDR3 is TGCGCCAGCAGCCAAGTCCACGGGAGGGATTCACCCCTCCACTTT. V and J are TRBV4-1 and TRBJ1-6, with D hard to call. V was cut by 1 base and J by 8 bases, with 12 bases left in between. The V gene's germline CDR1 is MGHRA and CDR2 YSYEKL. CDR3 length equals 15 residues.

There are many counts of this clonotype. This chain links TRBV5-8 with TRBJ1-2; D is unresolved. Germline values: CDR1 SGHTS, CDR2 YDEGEE. The CDR3 covers 15 residues. The V end lost 0 bases, the J end lost 0 bases, and 9 bases lay between the germline ends. The CDR3 loop is CASSLAAVANYGYTF. CDR3 DNA: TGTGCCAGCAGCTTGGCGGCAGTAGCTAACTATGGCTACACCTTC.

The DNA for the CDR3 is TGTGCCAGCAGCTTAGCCGCTGGACAGGGGGGGGATCAGCCCCAGCATTTT. Protein product: CASSLAAGQGGDQPQHF. This chain connects TRBV7-3 to TRBJ1-5, with 10 bases identical to TRBD1. Germline CDR1 reads SGHTA; CDR2 reads FQGTGA. This CDR3 has 17 residues. The V gene end was trimmed by 2 bases and the J gene end by 5 bases; junction bases not matched to a gene: 9.

V usage is TRBV29-1 and J usage is TRBJ1-6; maybe TRBD1 (6 bases). The CDR3 sequence is 14 residues long. Germline assignment: CDR1 SQVTM and CDR2 ANQGSEA. Trimming took off 8 bases at V and 6 bases at J, with 17 bases between the two ends. The CDR3 sequence: CSNIRGLGNSPLHF. The CDR3 DNA follows: TGCAGCAACATCAGGGGTCTCGGTAATTCACCCCTCCACTTT.

There are many counts of this clonotype. The V call is TRBV9, the J call TRBJ2-7; 8 positions match TRBD1. CDR1 is SGDLS, CDR2 YYNGEE, per germline. J was trimmed by 0 bases and V by 2 bases; bases with no gene match: 4. The CDR3 contains 15 residues. The CDR3 sequence is CASSVGTGNSYEQYF. CDR3 bases: TGTGCCAGCAGCGTGGGGACAGGAAACTCCTACGAGCAGTACTTC.

J is TRBJ1-1 and V is TRBV20-1, with 8 bases aligning to TRBD1. Losses at the gene ends were 5 bases for V and 6 bases for J; bases not matched to a gene: 5. The germline gives CDR1 DFQATT, CDR2 SNEGSKA (reference sequence). The CDR3 covers 12 residues. CDR3 residues: CSAGQGDSEAFF. Here the CDR3 DNA reads TGCAGTGCTGGACAGGGTGACTCTGAAGCTTTCTTT.

The CDR3 reads CASTYGAGGLQETQYF. For the CDR3, the DNA is TGTGCCAGCACCTACGGGGCGGGAGGGCTCCAAGAGACCCAGTACTTC. This chain connects TRBV7-9 to TRBJ2-5, with 9 bases that match TRBD2. The CDR3 consists of 16 residues. Germline V gene lookup returns CDR1 SEHNR and CDR2 FQNEAQ (reference sequence). The ends lost 7 bases at V and 1 base at J; junction bases unmatched: 10.

Concerning this clonotype itself: A far larger clone is one nucleotide away, so this likely arose from a read error. The chain couples TRBV7-3 to TRBJ2-2, with D uncertain. The CDR3 length is 14 residues. Germline lookup yields CDR1 SGHTA and CDR2 FQGTGA. With 2 bases removed from V and 5 bases from J, the gap between germline ends came to 9 bases. In DNA, the CDR3 is TGTGCCAGCAGCTTAGGATTGAAAACCGGGGAGCTGTTTTTT. Protein: CASSLGLKTGELFF.

This clonotype was detected ten times or more. This sequence joins TRBV12-3 or TRBV12-4 and TRBJ1-2; 7 positions agree with TRBD1. This CDR3 comprises 12 residues. With 4 bases clipped from V and 6 bases from J, the junction kept 2 bases outside the gene matches. CDR3 DNA: TGTGCCAGCAGTTACACAGGGGATGGCTACACCTTC. It encodes CASSYTGDGYTF.

The V call is TRBV10-3, the J call TRBJ2-7, with D unresolved. Germline V gene data show CDR1 as ENHRY and CDR2 as SYGVKD. This CDR3 has 13 amino acids. Trimming took off 10 bases at V and 2 bases at J, with 15 bases between the two ends. This CDR3 is CASHSTLPYEQYF. CDR3 in DNA: TGTGCCAGCCACTCCACCCTCCCCTACGAGCAGTACTTC.

The table lists this clonotype with many counts. The CDR3 DNA reads TGTGCCATCAGTGACAGGGAAGAGACCCAGTACTTC. Translating it yields CAISDREETQYF. This chain joins TRBV10-3 and TRBJ2-5; the D gene is possibly TRBD1 (5 bases). Trimming removed 3 bases at V and 3 bases at J, with 5 bases between. The CDR3 totals 12 residues. Germline assignment: CDR1 ENHRY and CDR2 SYGVKD.

This clonotype has just a few counts. The chain employs TRBV6-5 and TRBJ1-5; D may be TRBD1 (6 bases). The CDR3 is made up of 14 amino acids. Germline V gene lookup returns CDR1 MNHEY and CDR2 SVGAGI. V was cut by 8 bases and J by 4 bases, with 15 bases left in between. In DNA, the CDR3 is TGTGCCAGCCGAAAGGACAGTCTTAATCAGCCCCAGCATTTT. Amino acids: CASRKDSLNQPQHF.

This clonotype has just one count. The gene calls are TRBV10-3 and TRBJ2-5; the D call may be TRBD1 or TRBD2 (5 bases each). CDR3 length equals 14 residues. V lost 5 bases and J lost 2, with 12 bases in between. Per germline, CDR1 ENHRY and CDR2 SYGVKD. CDR3 residues: CAISLTADQETQYF. CDR3 coding DNA: TGTGCCATCAGTCTGACAGCGGATCAAGAGACCCAGTACTTC.

This clonotype was picked up a small number of times. The chain recombines TRBV12-3 or TRBV12-4 with TRBJ1-2; 9 bases fit TRBD1. The V segment lost 9 bases and the J segment 5 bases; nucleotides outside the gene matches: 4. The CDR3 is made up of 12 amino acids. The CDR3: CASRQGEYGYTF. CDR3 nucleotides: TGTGCCAGTCGACAGGGGGAATATGGCTACACCTTC.

The chain carries TRBV29-1 and TRBJ2-7, with 7 bases that match TRBD1. Germline CDR1 reads SQVTM; CDR2 reads ANQGSEA. V lost 8 bases, J lost 4 bases, and 11 bases stayed unmatched. CDR3 size: 13 residues. Here the CDR3 DNA reads TGCAGCTTCGCTCAACAGGGGATATACGAGCAGTACTTC. Translation: CSFAQQGIYEQYF.

In its sample, this clonotype was seen a few times. The chain recombines TRBV6-5 with TRBJ1-5, with D maybe TRBD1 (5 bases). Germline V CDR1 and CDR2: MNHEY, SVGAGI. CDR3 length: 15 amino acids. Deletions cut 6 bases from V and 3 bases from J, with 15 bases between. In DNA, the CDR3 is TGTGCCAGCAGCTCAACCGGGGCCCACAATCAGCCCCAGCATTTT. Translation: CASSSTGAHNQPQHF.

The chain couples TRBV2 to TRBJ2-5, with 13 bases lining up with TRBD2. After removal of 6 bases from V and 4 bases from J, the junction contained 8 bases not matched to a gene. CDR3 length: 16 amino acids. From germline, CDR1 is SNHLY and CDR2 FYNNEI. The CDR3 DNA reads TGTGCCAGCAGCCGTAAATGGACTAGCGGGGGAGAGACCCAGTACTTC. Amino acid sequence: CASSRKWTSGGETQYF.

This chain joins TRBV5-1 and TRBJ1-1, with TRBD1 identical over 8 bases. This CDR3 region has 14 residues. The V and J ends lost 6 bases and 3 bases, in that order; junction bases with no gene match: 7. Germline loops: CDR1 SGHRS, CDR2 YFSETQ. The CDR3 sequence is CASKEQGVDTEAFF. In DNA form, the CDR3 reads TGCGCCAGCAAGGAACAGGGGGTGGACACTGAAGCTTTCTTT.

V gene TRBV10-3 combines with J gene TRBJ2-7; 7 bases are a match to TRBD2. V gave up 6 bases and J gave up 2 bases; unmatched junction bases: 13. Per the germline V gene, CDR1 is ENHRY and CDR2 is SYGVKD. The CDR3 consists of 16 residues. CDR3 region: CAIRPTIGLVPYEQYF. The CDR3, as DNA: TGTGCCATCAGACCCACGATTGGACTAGTCCCCTACGAGCAGTACTTC.

A remark on this clonotype: Given a much more abundant clone one base away, this may be a read error. The rearrangement uses TRBV7-9 and TRBJ2-7; D not resolved. V lost 5 bases and J lost 7, with 15 bases in between. This CDR3 is built from 13 residues. CDR1 SEHNR and CDR2 FQNEAQ come from the germline V gene (reference sequence). The chain's CDR3 is CASSPYSRWEQYF. CDR3 in DNA: TGTGCCAGCAGCCCGTACTCCCGTTGGGAGCAGTACTTC.